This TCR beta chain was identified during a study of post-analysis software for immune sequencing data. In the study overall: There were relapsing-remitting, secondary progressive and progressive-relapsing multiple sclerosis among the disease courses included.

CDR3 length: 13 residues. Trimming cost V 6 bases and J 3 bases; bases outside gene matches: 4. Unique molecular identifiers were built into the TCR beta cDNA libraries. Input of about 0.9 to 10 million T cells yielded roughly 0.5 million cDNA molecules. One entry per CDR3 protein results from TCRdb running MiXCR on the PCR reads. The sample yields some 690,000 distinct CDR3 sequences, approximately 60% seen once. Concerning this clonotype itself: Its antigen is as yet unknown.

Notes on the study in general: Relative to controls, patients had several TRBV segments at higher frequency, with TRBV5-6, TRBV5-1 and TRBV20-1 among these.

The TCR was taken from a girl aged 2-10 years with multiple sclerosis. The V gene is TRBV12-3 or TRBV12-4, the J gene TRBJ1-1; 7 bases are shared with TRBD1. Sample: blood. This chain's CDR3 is CASSRTGYTEAFF. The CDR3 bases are TGTGCCAGCAGCCGGACAGGCTACACTGAAGCTTTCTTT.